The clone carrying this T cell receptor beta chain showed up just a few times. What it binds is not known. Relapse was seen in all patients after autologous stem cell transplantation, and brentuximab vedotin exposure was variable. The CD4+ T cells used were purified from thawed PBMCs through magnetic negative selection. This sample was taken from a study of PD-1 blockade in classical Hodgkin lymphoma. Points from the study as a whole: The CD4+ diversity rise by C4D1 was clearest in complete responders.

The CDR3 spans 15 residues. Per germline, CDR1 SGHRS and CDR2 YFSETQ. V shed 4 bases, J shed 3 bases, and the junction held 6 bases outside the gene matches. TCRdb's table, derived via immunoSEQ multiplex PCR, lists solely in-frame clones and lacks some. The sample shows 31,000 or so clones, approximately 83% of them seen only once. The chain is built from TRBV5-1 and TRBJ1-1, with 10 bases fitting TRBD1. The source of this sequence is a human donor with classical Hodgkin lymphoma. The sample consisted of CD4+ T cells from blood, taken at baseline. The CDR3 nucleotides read TGCGCCAGCAGCCCCCGGGACAGGGGTGACACTGAAGCTTTCTTT. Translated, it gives CASSPRDRGDTEAFF.